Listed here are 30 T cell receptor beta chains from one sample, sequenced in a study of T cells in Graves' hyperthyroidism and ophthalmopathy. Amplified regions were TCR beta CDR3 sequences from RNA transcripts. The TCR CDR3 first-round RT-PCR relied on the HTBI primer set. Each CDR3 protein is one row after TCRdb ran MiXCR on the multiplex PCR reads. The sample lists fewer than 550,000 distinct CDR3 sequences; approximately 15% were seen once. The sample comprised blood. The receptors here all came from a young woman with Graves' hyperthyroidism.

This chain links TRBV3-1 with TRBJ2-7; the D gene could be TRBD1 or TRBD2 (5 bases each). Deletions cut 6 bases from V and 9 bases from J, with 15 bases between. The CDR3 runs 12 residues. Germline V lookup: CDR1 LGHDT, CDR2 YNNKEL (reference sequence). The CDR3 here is CASSGDDWRQYF. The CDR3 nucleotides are TGTGCCAGCAGTGGGGACGACTGGCGGCAGTACTTC.

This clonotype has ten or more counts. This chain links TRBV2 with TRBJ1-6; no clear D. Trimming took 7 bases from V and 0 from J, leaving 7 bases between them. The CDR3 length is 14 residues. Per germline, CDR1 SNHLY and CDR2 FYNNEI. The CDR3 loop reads CASKRTSYNSPLHF. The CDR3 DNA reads TGTGCCAGCAAACGGACCTCCTATAATTCACCCCTCCACTTT.

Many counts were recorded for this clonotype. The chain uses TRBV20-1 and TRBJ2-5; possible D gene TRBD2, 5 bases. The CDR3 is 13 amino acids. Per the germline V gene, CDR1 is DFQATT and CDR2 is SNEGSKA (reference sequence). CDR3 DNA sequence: TGCACCATGGCTAGCCCCCTGGAAGAGACCCAGTACTTC. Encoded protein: CTMASPLEETQYF.

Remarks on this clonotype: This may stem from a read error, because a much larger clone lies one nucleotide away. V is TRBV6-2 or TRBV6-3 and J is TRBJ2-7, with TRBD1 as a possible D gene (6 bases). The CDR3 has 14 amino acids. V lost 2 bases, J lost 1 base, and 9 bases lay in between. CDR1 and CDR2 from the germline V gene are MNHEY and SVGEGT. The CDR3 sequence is CASSYPTGSYEQYF. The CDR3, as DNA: TGTGCCAGCAGTTACCCGACAGGATCCTACGAGCAGTACTTC.

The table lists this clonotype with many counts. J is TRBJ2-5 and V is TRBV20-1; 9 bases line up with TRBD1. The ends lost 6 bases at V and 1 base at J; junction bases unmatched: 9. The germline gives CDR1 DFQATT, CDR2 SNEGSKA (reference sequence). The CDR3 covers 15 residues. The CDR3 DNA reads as TGCAGTGCCCTGCGGTTGACAGGGGGCCAAGAGACCCAGTACTTC. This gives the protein CSALRLTGGQETQYF.

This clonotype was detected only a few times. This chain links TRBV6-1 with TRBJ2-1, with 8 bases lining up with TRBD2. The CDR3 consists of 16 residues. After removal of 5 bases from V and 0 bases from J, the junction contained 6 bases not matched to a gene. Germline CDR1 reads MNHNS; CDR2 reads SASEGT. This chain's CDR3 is CASSYTSGLSYNEQFF. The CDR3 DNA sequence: TGTGCCAGCAGTTACACTAGCGGTCTCTCCTACAATGAGCAGTTCTTC.

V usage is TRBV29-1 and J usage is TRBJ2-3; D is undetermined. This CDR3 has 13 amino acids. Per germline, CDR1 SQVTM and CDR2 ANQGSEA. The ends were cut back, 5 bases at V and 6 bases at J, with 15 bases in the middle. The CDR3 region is CSVKPSSYDTQYF. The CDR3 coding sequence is TGCAGCGTTAAGCCCTCCTCCTACGATACGCAGTATTTT.

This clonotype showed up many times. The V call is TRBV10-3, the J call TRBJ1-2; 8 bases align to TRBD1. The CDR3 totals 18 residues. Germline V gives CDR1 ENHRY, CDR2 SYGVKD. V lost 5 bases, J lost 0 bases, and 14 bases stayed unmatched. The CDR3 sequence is CAISSGTGDLLANYGYTF. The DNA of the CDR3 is TGTGCCATCAGTTCCGGGACAGGCGACCTTTTAGCTAACTATGGCTACACCTTC.

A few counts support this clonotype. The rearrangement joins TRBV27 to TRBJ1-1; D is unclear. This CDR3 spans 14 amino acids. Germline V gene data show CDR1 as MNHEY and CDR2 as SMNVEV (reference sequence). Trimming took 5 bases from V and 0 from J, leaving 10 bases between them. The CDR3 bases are TGTGCCAGCAGTATACGGAGGATGAACACTGAAGCTTTCTTT. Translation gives CASSIRRMNTEAFF.

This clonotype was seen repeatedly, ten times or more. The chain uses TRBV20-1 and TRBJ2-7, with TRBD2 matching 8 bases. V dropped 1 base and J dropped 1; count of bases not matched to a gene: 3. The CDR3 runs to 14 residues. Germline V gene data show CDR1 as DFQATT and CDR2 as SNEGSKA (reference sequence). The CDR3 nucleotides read TGCAGTGCTAGAGCTAGCGGGTCTTCCTACGAGCAGTACTTC. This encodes CSARASGSSYEQYF.

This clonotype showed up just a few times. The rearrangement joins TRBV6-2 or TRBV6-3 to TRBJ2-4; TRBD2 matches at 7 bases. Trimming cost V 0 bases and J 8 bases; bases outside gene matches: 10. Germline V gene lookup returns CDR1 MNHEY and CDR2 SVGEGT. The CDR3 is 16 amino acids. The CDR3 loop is CASSYSPRDYSDIQYF. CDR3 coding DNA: TGTGCCAGCAGTTACTCCCCCCGGGACTACTCTGACATTCAGTACTTC.

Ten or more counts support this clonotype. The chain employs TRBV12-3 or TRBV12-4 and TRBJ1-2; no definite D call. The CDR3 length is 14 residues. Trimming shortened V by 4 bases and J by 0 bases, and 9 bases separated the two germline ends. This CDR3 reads CASSWTDSNYGYTF. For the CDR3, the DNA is TGTGCCAGCAGTTGGACCGACTCTAACTATGGCTACACCTTC.

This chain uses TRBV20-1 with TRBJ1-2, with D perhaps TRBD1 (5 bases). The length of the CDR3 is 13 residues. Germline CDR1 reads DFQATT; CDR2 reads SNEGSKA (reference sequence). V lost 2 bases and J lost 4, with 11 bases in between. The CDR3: CSARTGGVYGYTF. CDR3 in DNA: TGCAGTGCTAGAACAGGAGGGGTCTATGGCTACACCTTC.

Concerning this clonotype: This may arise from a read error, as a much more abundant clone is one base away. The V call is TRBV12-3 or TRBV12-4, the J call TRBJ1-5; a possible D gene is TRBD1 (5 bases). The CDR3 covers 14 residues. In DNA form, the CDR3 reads TGTGCCAACAGTTTAGCTGGGGGAGATCAGCCCCAGCATTTT. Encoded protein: CANSLAGGDQPQHF.

The CDR3 nucleotides read TGTGCCAGTAGTAACTTAGCGGGAGGTGCAGATACGCAGTATTTT. The encoded protein is CASSNLAGGADTQYF. The chain employs TRBV19 and TRBJ2-3; 10 nucleotides line up with TRBD2. The J segment lost 4 bases and the V segment lost 4 bases, leaving 5 bases of the junction unmatched. The CDR3 covers 15 residues. The germline CDR1 and CDR2 sequences are LNHDA and SQIVND (reference sequence).

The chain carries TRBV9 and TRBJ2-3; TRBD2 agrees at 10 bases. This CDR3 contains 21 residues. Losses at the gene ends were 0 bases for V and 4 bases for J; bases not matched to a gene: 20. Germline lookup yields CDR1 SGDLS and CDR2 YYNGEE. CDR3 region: CASSVASGPSGSSGGADTQYF. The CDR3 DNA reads TGTGCCAGCAGCGTAGCTAGTGGGCCTAGCGGGAGCTCCGGCGGGGCAGATACGCAGTATTTT.

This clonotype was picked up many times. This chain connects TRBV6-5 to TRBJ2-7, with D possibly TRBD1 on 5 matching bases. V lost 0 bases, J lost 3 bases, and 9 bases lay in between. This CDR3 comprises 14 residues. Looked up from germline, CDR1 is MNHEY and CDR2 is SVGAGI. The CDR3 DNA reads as TGTGCCAGCAGTTACTCAGACAGTAACTACGAGCAGTACTTC. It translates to CASSYSDSNYEQYF.

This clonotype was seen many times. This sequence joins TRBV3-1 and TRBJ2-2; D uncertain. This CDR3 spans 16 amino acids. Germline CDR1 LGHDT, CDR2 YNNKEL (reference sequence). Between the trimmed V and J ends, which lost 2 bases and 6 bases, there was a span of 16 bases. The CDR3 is CASSQKAPRSSGELFF. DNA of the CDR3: TGTGCCAGCAGCCAAAAGGCGCCTAGATCGTCCGGGGAGCTGTTTTTT.

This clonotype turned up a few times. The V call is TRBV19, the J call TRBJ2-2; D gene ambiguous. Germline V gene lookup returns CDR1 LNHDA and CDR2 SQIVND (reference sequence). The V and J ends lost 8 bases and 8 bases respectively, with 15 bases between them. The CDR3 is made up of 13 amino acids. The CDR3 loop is CASYWAEKGELFF. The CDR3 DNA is TGTGCCAGTTACTGGGCAGAAAAAGGGGAGCTGTTTTTT.

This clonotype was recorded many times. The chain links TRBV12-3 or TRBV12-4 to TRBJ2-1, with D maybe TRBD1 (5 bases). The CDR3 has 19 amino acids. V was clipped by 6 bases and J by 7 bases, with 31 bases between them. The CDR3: CASSPLFDRSGMMENEQFF. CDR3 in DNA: TGTGCCAGCAGCCCCTTGTTCGATCGGTCAGGGATGATGGAGAATGAGCAGTTCTTC.

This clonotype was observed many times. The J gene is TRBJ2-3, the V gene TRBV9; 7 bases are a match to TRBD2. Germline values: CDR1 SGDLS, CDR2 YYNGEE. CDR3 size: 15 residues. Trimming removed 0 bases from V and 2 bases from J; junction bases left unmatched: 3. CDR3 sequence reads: CASSVGGTTTDTQYF. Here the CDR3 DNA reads TGTGCCAGCAGCGTAGGAGGGACTACCACAGATACGCAGTATTTT.

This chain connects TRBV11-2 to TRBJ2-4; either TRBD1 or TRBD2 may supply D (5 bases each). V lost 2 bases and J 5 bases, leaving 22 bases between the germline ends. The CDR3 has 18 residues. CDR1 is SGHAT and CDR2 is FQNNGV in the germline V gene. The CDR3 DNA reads TGTGCCAGCAGCTTAAGGGTGGTGGTCGGGGCCTCCGAAAACATTCAGTACTTC. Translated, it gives CASSLRVVVGASENIQYF.

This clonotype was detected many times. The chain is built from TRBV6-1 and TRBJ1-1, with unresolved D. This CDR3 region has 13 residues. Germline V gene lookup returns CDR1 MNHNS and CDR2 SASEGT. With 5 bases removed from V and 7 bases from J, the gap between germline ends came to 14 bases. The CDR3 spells CASSQTGRLEAFF. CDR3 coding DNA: TGTGCCAGCAGTCAAACCGGTAGACTTGAAGCTTTCTTT.

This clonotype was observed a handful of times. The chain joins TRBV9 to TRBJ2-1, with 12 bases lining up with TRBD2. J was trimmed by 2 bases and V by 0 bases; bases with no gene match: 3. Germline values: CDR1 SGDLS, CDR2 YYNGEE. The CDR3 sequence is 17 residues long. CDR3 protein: CASSVEASGGAYNEQFF. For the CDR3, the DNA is TGTGCCAGCAGCGTAGAGGCTAGCGGGGGGGCCTACAATGAGCAGTTCTTC.

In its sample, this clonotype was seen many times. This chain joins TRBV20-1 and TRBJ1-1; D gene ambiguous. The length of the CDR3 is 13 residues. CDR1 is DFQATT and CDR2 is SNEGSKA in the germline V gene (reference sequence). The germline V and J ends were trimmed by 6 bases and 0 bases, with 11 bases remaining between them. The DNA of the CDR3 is TGCAGTGCCGTGAGTCGGATGAACACTGAAGCTTTCTTT. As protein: CSAVSRMNTEAFF.

CDR3 loop: CASSFFSGELFF. The CDR3 DNA is TGTGCCAGCAGCTTTTTCTCCGGGGAGCTGTTTTTT. V gene TRBV7-9 combines with J gene TRBJ2-2; D is undetermined. The length of the CDR3 is 12 residues. V was trimmed by 3 bases and J by 6 bases, leaving 5 bases between them. In germline, CDR1 is SEHNR, CDR2 FQNEAQ (reference sequence). Full variable domain (remainder filled in from reference TRBV7-9 and TRBJ2-2): DTGVSQNPRHKITKRGQNVTFRCDPISEHNRLYWYRQTLGQGPEFLTYFQNEAQLEKSRLLSDRFSAERPKGSFSTLEIQRTEQGDSAMYLCASSFFSGELFFGEGSRLTVL.

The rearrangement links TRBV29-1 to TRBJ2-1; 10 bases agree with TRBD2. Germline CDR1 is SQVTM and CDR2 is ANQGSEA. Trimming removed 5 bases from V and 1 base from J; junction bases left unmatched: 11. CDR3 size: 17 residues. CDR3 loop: CSVFGGGTSASYNEQFF. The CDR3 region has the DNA TGCAGCGTTTTTGGGGGAGGGACTAGCGCATCCTACAATGAGCAGTTCTTC.

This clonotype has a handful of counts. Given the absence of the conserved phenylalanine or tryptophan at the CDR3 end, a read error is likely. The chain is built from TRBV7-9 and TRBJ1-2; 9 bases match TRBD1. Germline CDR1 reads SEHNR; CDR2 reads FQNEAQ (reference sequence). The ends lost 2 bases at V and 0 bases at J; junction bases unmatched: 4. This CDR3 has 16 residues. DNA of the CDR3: TGTGCCAGCAGCTTACTCCGACAGGGGGCTAACTATGGCTACACCTCC. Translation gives CASSLLRQGANYGYTS.

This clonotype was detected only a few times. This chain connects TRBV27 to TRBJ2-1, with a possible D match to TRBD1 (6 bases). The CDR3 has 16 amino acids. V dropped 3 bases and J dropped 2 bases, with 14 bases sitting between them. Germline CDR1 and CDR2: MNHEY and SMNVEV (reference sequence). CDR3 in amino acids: CASSFDRRITYNEQFF. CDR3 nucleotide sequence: TGTGCCAGCAGTTTCGACAGGCGGATTACCTACAATGAGCAGTTCTTC.

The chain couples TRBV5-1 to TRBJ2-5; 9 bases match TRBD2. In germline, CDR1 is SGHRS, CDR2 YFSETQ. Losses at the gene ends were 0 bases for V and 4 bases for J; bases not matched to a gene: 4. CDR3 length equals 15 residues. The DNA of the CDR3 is TGCGCCAGCAGCTTGGTGGCTAGCGGGGTAGAGACCCAGTACTTC. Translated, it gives CASSLVASGVETQYF.